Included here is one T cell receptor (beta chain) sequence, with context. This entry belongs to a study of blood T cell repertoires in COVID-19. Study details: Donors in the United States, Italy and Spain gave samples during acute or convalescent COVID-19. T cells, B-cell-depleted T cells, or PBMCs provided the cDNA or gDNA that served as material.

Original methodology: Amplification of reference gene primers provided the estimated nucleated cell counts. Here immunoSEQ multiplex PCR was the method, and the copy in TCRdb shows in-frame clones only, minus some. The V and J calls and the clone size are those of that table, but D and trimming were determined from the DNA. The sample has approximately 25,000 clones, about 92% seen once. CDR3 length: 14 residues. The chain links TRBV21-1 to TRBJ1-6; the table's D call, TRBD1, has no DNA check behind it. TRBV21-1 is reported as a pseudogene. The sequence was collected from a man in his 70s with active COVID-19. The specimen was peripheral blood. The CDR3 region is CASIHGQGYSPLHF. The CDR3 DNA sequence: TGTGCCAGCATTCACGGACAGGGGTACTCACCCCTCCACTTT.